This record looks at one T cell receptor beta chain sequence and its context. Its ends do not fully match the called genes, so a read error is possible. A primer in the constant region served to generate TCR beta cDNA from approximately 450 ng of total RNA. Slightly modified ARM-PCR served as the procedure for the TCR beta libraries. These libraries came from three rounds of nested multiplex PCR. TCRdb re-analysed the multiplex PCR reads in MiXCR, keeping a single row per CDR3 protein. Of fewer than 350,000 distinct CDR3 sequences in the sample, approximately 65% were seen once. The blood RNA (from unsorted whole blood) was obtained, and germline DNA was also extracted. Peripheral blood, 3.5 to 4 milliliters, was collected prior to surgery. This sample was taken from a study of tumor-infiltrating lymphocytes in primary liver carcinoma. The TCR originated in a man aged 40-50 years with primary liver carcinoma and hepatitis B virus infection. Sequenced input: peripheral blood.

CDR3 residues: CASISPGSGGYNEQSF. As DNA, the CDR3 is TGTGCCAGCATCTCTCCGGGGAGCGGGGGCTACAATGAGCAGTCCTTC. The chain combines TRBV13 with TRBJ2-1, with TRBD2 matching over 8 bases. This CDR3 is 16 amino acids long. Germline V gene data show CDR1 as PRHDT and CDR2 as FYEKMQ (reference sequence).